This TCR beta chain was identified during a study of siplizumab effects on memory and regulatory T cells. Study-wide findings and caveats: The study found naive T cells seemingly more diverse than memory cells and seemingly major alloresponse contributors. Unstimulated subsets accounted for the mapping of only a minor share of the clones that were alloreactive.

Of note for this clone: The antigen is unknown.

Sequencing used immunoSEQ multiplex PCR; TCRdb keeps in-frame clones, though not all of them. The table shows about 120,000 clones, with 90% to 95% occurring only once. The ends were cut back, 2 bases at V and 0 bases at J, with 7 bases in the middle. This CDR3 region has 15 residues. The germline V gene has CDR1 KGHSH and CDR2 LQKENI. The material sequenced was non-Treg CD4+ T cells sorted from blood. This sequence originates from a human donor in good health. The chain is built from TRBV18 and TRBJ2-2; possibly TRBD1 for D (6 bases). CDR3 bases: TGTGCCAGCTCACCAAGGACAGCGAACACCGGGGAGCTGTTTTTT. It specifies CASSPRTANTGELFF.